Listed below are T cell receptor beta chains from one sample, sequenced in a study of blood T cell repertoires in COVID-19. Data came from immunoSEQ multiplex PCR; TCRdb stores just in-frame clones and leaves some out. Here the sample spans some 320,000 clones, roughly nine tenths being singletons. Input material: PBMCs or T cells enriched from blood (not recorded which). The source is a man in his sixties who had recovered from COVID-19. CDR3s include the opening cysteine and the closing phenylalanine or tryptophan. A D gene is named only where the DNA matches it firmly. Rows give clone size only sometimes, using once, few, many, or a class for an expanded clone.

TGTGCCACCAGCAGAGACAGGGGGCAACAGCCCCAGCATTTT	CATSRDRGQQPQHF	TRBJ1-5	NA	TRBD1	TRBV15	14
TGTGCCAGCTCACCTACATATGGCAATCAGCCCCAGCATTTT	CASSPTYGNQPQHF	TRBJ1-5	NA	NA	TRBV18	14
TGTGCCAGCAGTGCGGGAATCTCCTACGAGCAGTACTTC	CASSAGISYEQYF	TRBJ2-7	few	NA	TRBV9	13
TGTGCCAGCAGGGGACAGGTGAATAGCAATCAGCCCCAGCATTTT	CASRGQVNSNQPQHF	TRBJ1-5	NA	TRBD1	TRBV6-5	15
TGTGCCAGCAGTTTATTCCCTCCCGCAGGGCCCGAGCAGTTCTTC	CASSLFPPAGPEQFF	TRBJ2-1	NA	NA	TRBV27	15
TGTGCCAGCAGTGACTTGAGGAAAAGGTACACCGGGGAGCTGTTTTTT	CASSDLRKRYTGELFF	TRBJ2-2	NA	NA	TRBV2	16
TGTGCCAGCAGCTCCGGACAAACTAATCAGCCCCAGCATTTT	CASSSGQTNQPQHF	TRBJ1-5	NA	NA	TRBV5-8	14
TGTGCTAGTGGCCTGGGACAGGATTCCTACGAGCAGTACTTC	CASGLGQDSYEQYF	TRBJ2-7	NA	TRBD1	TRBV12-5	14
TGCAGCGTTCCTAGCGGGGTGTTAAGCTACAATGAGCAGTTCTTC	CSVPSGVLSYNEQFF	TRBJ2-1	NA	TRBD2	TRBV29-1	15
TGTGCCAGCAGTCTAGACGGTCTTGATGAGCAGTTCTTC	CASSLDGLDEQFF	TRBJ2-1	NA	NA	TRBV12-3/TRBV12-4	13
TGTGCCACCATACAGGGGGCAGGTTTATATCAGCCCCAGCATTTT	CATIQGAGLYQPQHF	TRBJ1-5	NA	TRBD1	TRBV6-5	15
TGCGCCAGCAGCCAAAACAGGGGCTCAAATGAAAAACTGTTTTTT	CASSQNRGSNEKLFF	TRBJ1-4	NA	TRBD1	TRBV4-3	15
TGTGCCAGCTCACCCCGACAGGTTGATAATTCACCCCTCCACTTT	CASSPRQVDNSPLHF	TRBJ1-6	NA	NA	TRBV18	15
TGCAGCGCCTACCCCGGACAGGGAAAAACTGAAGCTTTCTTT	CSAYPGQGKTEAFF	TRBJ1-1	NA	TRBD1	TRBV29-1	14
TGTGCCAGCAGCTCAGGACAGAACGCGAACACCGGGGAGCTGTTTTTT	CASSSGQNANTGELFF	TRBJ2-2	NA	NA	TRBV7-9	16
TGTGCCAGCAGCAAATTCCGGAAGGTAACTAGCGGGGGGAACGAGCAGTACTTC	CASSKFRKVTSGGNEQYF	TRBJ2-7	NA	NA	TRBV21-1	18
TGTGCCAGCAAACCCGGGAGGCGAAATGGCTACACCTTC	CASKPGRRNGYTF	TRBJ1-2	NA	NA	TRBV12-3/TRBV12-4	13
TGTGCCACCAGCAAAGCGGGGGGGTCCGACTACGAGCAGTACTTC	CATSKAGGSDYEQYF	TRBJ2-7	NA	TRBD2	TRBV15	15
TGTGCCAGCAGCTTGGGTACAGGGGTGGGGTACAATGAGCAGTTCTTC	CASSLGTGVGYNEQFF	TRBJ2-1	NA	TRBD1	TRBV5-8	16
TGTGCCAGCAGCTCGGCGGGCAGATCTGGGGCCAACGTCCTGACTTTC	CASSSAGRSGANVLTF	TRBJ2-6	NA	NA	TRBV7-9	16
TGTGCCAGCAGCTTGGTGACAGCCAGGTATCGGTCCTACGAGCAGTACTTC	CASSLVTARYRSYEQYF	TRBJ2-7	NA	NA	TRBV5-5	17
TGCGCCAGCAGCCAAGGTTTTGGAGGGAACTCTGGAAACACCATATATTTT	CASSQGFGGNSGNTIYF	TRBJ1-3	NA	NA	TRBV4-3	17
TGCGCCAGCAGCCAAACCCCGGGGGGGGGTTACGAGCAGTACTTC	CASSQTPGGGYEQYF	TRBJ2-7	NA	TRBD2	TRBV4-1	15
TGTGCCTGGAGTGTCCAGTATAATTCACCCCTCCACTTT	CAWSVQYNSPLHF	TRBJ1-6	NA	NA	TRBV30	13
TGTGCCTGGACCCCCGGGACAGCGAACGAAAAACTGTTTTTT	CAWTPGTANEKLFF	TRBJ1-4	few	TRBD1	TRBV30	14
TGTGCCAGCAGTTTAGATATCCTTGAAGCTTTCTTT	CASSLDILEAFF	TRBJ1-1	NA	NA	TRBV12-3/TRBV12-4	12
TGTGCCAGCAGCTTAGACTACGACAGCCGTGCCTACGAGCAGTACTTC	CASSLDYDSRAYEQYF	TRBJ2-7	NA	NA	TRBV7-2	16
TGTGCCAGCAGTGACCCCGGGACAGTAAATGAAAAACTGTTTTTT	CASSDPGTVNEKLFF	TRBJ1-4	once	TRBD1	TRBV25-1	15
TGTGCCAGCAGCGAGCCAACCTTGTACGAGCAGTACTTC	CASSEPTLYEQYF	TRBJ2-7	NA	NA	TRBV5-6	13
TGTGCCAGCAGCTTAGGGCAGAACACTGAAGCTTTCTTT	CASSLGQNTEAFF	TRBJ1-1	few	NA	TRBV7-2	13
TGTGCCAGCAGCCCGAGGGGGACGGCAACCTACGAGCAGTACTTC	CASSPRGTATYEQYF	TRBJ2-7	NA	NA	TRBV7-6	15
TGTGCCAGCAGGTCCAGGAGGATCGGCTACACCTTC	CASRSRRIGYTF	TRBJ1-2	NA	NA	TRBV12-3/TRBV12-4	12
TGTGCCAGCAGCCAGGGGACGGGAGGGCCGGGAGAGCAGTACTTC	CASSQGTGGPGEQYF	TRBJ2-7	NA	TRBD2	TRBV3-1/TRBV3-2	15
TGTGCCAGCAGCAACAGGGGAGCCGGGGAGCTGTTTTTT	CASSNRGAGELFF	TRBJ2-2	NA	TRBD1	TRBV3-1/TRBV3-2	13
TGCGCCAGCAGCCTAGGGACAGGGGGAGGGACTGAAGCTTTCTTT	CASSLGTGGGTEAFF	TRBJ1-1	once	TRBD1	TRBV5-1	15
TGTGCCTGGAGTGTACTAGCCCGGGGCCTAGCGGTAGGAGATACGCAGTATTTT	CAWSVLARGLAVGDTQYF	TRBJ2-3	NA	TRBD2	TRBV30	18
TGTGCCAGCAGCTCGGCAGGACAGGGGTTTAATGAAAAACTGTTTTTT	CASSSAGQGFNEKLFF	TRBJ1-4	few	TRBD1	TRBV11-3	16
TGTGCCAGCTCACCGGGGACTGGGGGGACCCAGTACTTC	CASSPGTGGTQYF	TRBJ2-5	once	NA	TRBV18	13
TGTGCCAGCAGTTACGGACAGGCTGGTGGCTACACCTTC	CASSYGQAGGYTF	TRBJ1-2	NA	TRBD1	TRBV6-5	13
TGTGCCAGCAGCGTACGGGGGTGGAATGAGCAGTTCTTC	CASSVRGWNEQFF	TRBJ2-1	NA	NA	TRBV9	13
TGTGCCAGCAGCGTCGGGAGCCAACGAACCCCGGGGACCCAGTACTTC	CASSVGSQRTPGTQYF	TRBJ2-5	NA	NA	TRBV9	16
TGTGCCAGCAGTCAGCGACAGAGGCCCAACTACGAGCAGTACTTC	CASSQRQRPNYEQYF	TRBJ2-7	NA	NA	TRBV27	15
TGTGCCAGCAGCTTACTGAGAAGCTCCTACAATGAGCAGTTCTTC	CASSLLRSSYNEQFF	TRBJ2-1	NA	NA	TRBV7-9	15
TGTGCCAGCAGTGGGACAAGCTATGGCTACACCTTC	CASSGTSYGYTF	TRBJ1-2	NA	NA	TRBV12-3/TRBV12-4	12
TGTGCCAGCAGCCCCCTCGCGGGAAACACCATATATTTT	CASSPLAGNTIYF	TRBJ1-3	NA	NA	TRBV3-1/TRBV3-2	13
TGTGCCAGCAGTGAAGGGACTAGCGCTTCCTACAATGAGCAGTTCTTC	CASSEGTSASYNEQFF	TRBJ2-1	once	TRBD2	TRBV25-1	16
TGTGCCAGCAGCTTACGACAGGGGGATCAGCCCCAGCATTTT	CASSLRQGDQPQHF	TRBJ1-5	NA	TRBD1	TRBV7-2	14
TGTGCCAGCAGCTTAGTGGGCGGGCTGAGCTCCTACGAGCAGTACTTC	CASSLVGGLSSYEQYF	TRBJ2-7	NA	NA	TRBV7-6	16
TGTGCCAGCAGCGTAGTAGACGGCGGGCTCACAGATACGCAGTATTTT	CASSVVDGGLTDTQYF	TRBJ2-3	NA	NA	TRBV9	16
TGTGCCAGCACTCCGGGAGCTGATCAGCCCCAGCATTTT	CASTPGADQPQHF	TRBJ1-5	NA	NA	TRBV6-5	13
TGTGCCAGCAGCCACTCACAGCTGACCACTGAAGCTTTCTTT	CASSHSQLTTEAFF	TRBJ1-1	NA	NA	TRBV3-1/TRBV3-2	14
TGTGCCAGCAGTTCCACCACGACAGCAAGAAACACCATATATTTT	CASSSTTTARNTIYF	TRBJ1-3	once	NA	TRBV27	15
TGTGCCAGCAGCCAAGGCCCTGGCGGGAGGGCCTACAATGAGCAGTTCTTC	CASSQGPGGRAYNEQFF	TRBJ2-1	once	TRBD2	TRBV4-2	17
TGTGCCAGCAGTACCGGGACAGGACGATCCCAGCATTTT	CASSTGTGRSQHF	TRBJ1-5	NA	TRBD1	TRBV12-3/TRBV12-4	13
TGTGCCAGCAGCCCCCGGGGAGATGATACGCAGTATTTT	CASSPRGDDTQYF	TRBJ2-3	NA	NA	TRBV7-3	13
TGTGCCAGCAGCTTTCGGGACAGGGTTAACTATGGCTACACCTTC	CASSFRDRVNYGYTF	TRBJ1-2	NA	TRBD1	TRBV5-6	15
TGTGCCAGAAGCCGACTTAACGAATACATTCAGTACTTC	CARSRLNEYIQYF	TRBJ2-4	NA	NA	TRBV5-3	13